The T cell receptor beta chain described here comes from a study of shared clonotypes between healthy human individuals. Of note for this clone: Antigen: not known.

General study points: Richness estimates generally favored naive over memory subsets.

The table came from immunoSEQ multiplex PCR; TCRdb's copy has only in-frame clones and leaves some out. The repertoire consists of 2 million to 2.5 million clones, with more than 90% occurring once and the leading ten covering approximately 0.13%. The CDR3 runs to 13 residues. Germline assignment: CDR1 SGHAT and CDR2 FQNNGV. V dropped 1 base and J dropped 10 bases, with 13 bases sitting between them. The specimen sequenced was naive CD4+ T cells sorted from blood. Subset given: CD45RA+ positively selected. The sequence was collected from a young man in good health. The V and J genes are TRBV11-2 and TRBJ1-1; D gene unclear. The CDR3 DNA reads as TGTGCCAGCAGCTTAGCGGGCCCATCTCCAGCTTTCTTT. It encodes CASSLAGPSPAFF.